The 19 T cell receptor beta chains in this list originate from one sample, sequenced in a study of blood T cell repertoires in COVID-19. Assay: immunoSEQ multiplex PCR; the TCRdb copy retains only in-frame clones and omits some. Of some 200,000 clones in the sample, over 60% were seen once. Specimen: peripheral blood. Receptors originate from a woman aged 70-85 years with acute or convalescent COVID-19.

V gene TRBV2 combines with J gene TRBJ1-5; TRBD1 agrees at 10 bases. J was trimmed by 7 bases and V by 8 bases; bases with no gene match: 2. The CDR3 contains 12 residues. CDR1 and CDR2 from the germline V gene are SNHLY and FYNNEI. CDR3 sequence: CASGQGDQPQHF. The DNA for the CDR3 is TGTGCCAGCGGACAGGGGGACCAGCCCCAGCATTTT.

The J gene is TRBJ2-5, the V gene TRBV2, with 11 bases aligning to TRBD2. V was clipped by 6 bases and J by 4 bases; unmatched bases: 4. The CDR3 is made up of 14 amino acids. Germline V gene sequence: CDR1 SNHLY, CDR2 FYNNEI. This CDR3 is CASRVAGGIETQYF. CDR3 nucleotide sequence: TGTGCCAGCAGGGTAGCGGGGGGGATAGAGACCCAGTACTTC.

This clone came up once. The chain carries TRBV30 and TRBJ1-5, with TRBD1 matching over 9 bases. The CDR3 is 14 residues long. The trim removed 3 bases at V and 6 bases at J, leaving 6 bases unmatched. Germline CDR1 reads GTSNPN; CDR2 reads SVGIG (reference sequence). CDR3 region: CAWRGQGNIQPQHF. In DNA form, the CDR3 reads TGTGCCTGGAGGGGACAGGGTAATATTCAGCCCCAGCATTTT.

The chain couples TRBV6-2 or TRBV6-3 to TRBJ2-7; 9 bases fit TRBD1. Germline CDR1 is MNHEY and CDR2 is SVGEGT. Unmatched junction bases numbered 5, after V lost 6 bases and J lost 2 bases. The CDR3 has 14 amino acids. In DNA form, the CDR3 reads TGTGCCAGCAGCCCCCGGACAGGGGCCTACGAGCAGTACTTC. As protein: CASSPRTGAYEQYF.

In this sample, this clone turned up once. In DNA, the CDR3 is TGCGCCAGCAGCCCGGGACTAGCGGCCAAGGCCGGGGAGCTGTTTTTT. Translated, it gives CASSPGLAAKAGELFF. The chain couples TRBV5-1 to TRBJ2-2; 11 bases align to TRBD2. Germline lookup yields CDR1 SGHRS and CDR2 YFSETQ. This CDR3 is 16 amino acids long. J was trimmed by 6 bases and V by 4 bases; bases with no gene match: 8.

Turning to this clone: The identical CDR3 is also encoded by other nucleotide sequences in the sample. The J gene is TRBJ2-3, the V gene TRBV30; D is possibly TRBD1 (6 bases). Trimming took 4 bases from V and 3 from J, leaving 11 bases between them. Germline V gene data show CDR1 as GTSNPN and CDR2 as SVGIG (reference sequence). This CDR3 has 13 amino acids. The CDR3 reads CAWNRGQTDTQYF. In DNA form, the CDR3 reads TGTGCCTGGAACAGAGGACAGACAGATACGCAGTATTTT.

This clone was recorded only once. The V and J genes are TRBV18 and TRBJ2-7; D gene ambiguous. Germline CDR1 is KGHSH and CDR2 is LQKENI. V lost 2 bases, J lost 3 bases, and 8 bases lay in between. This CDR3 region has 13 residues. Here the CDR3 reads CASSPGSNYEQYV. The CDR3 DNA sequence: TGTGCCAGCTCACCAGGCAGTAACTACGAGCAGTACGTC.

In regard to this clone: Other DNA sequences in this sample translate to the same CDR3. The rearrangement joins TRBV2 to TRBJ1-5; possibly TRBD1 for D (6 bases). V was pared by 3 bases and J by 0 bases, with 9 bases between. The germline V gene has CDR1 SNHLY and CDR2 FYNNEI. The CDR3 runs to 15 residues. The CDR3 loop reads CASSEGAYSNQPQHF. The CDR3 DNA reads TGTGCCAGCAGTGAGGGGGCCTATAGCAATCAGCCCCAGCATTTT. Together with reference TRBV2 and TRBJ1-5, the CDR3 gives the full variable domain: EPEVTQTPSHQVTQMGQEVILRCVPISNHLYFYWYRQILGQKVEFLVSFYNNEISEKSEIFDDQFSVERPDGSNFTLKIRSTKLEDSAMYFCASSEGAYSNQPQHFGDGTRLSIL.

The V gene is TRBV30, the J gene TRBJ1-2, with 7 nucleotides matching TRBD1. Looked up from germline, CDR1 is GTSNPN and CDR2 is SVGIG (reference sequence). The CDR3 runs 16 residues. V shed 2 bases and J 1 base; nucleotides not matched to a gene: 10. The CDR3 DNA sequence: TGTGCCTGGAGTATAACGGGACAGCGTAATAACTATGGCTACACCTTC. Translation gives CAWSITGQRNNYGYTF.

The V gene is TRBV7-2, the J gene TRBJ1-2, with D unresolved. The ends were cut back, 0 bases at V and 7 bases at J, with 15 bases in the middle. CDR1 and CDR2 from the germline V gene are SGHTA and FQGNSA. The CDR3 has 15 amino acids. CDR3 residues: CASSLALRGRSGYTF. CDR3 in DNA: TGTGCCAGCAGCTTAGCGCTCCGGGGAAGGTCTGGCTACACCTTC.

A few counts support this clone. This chain joins TRBV10-3 and TRBJ1-2; 9 positions match TRBD1. This CDR3 is built from 14 residues. Germline lookup yields CDR1 ENHRY and CDR2 SYGVKD. With 6 bases clipped from V and 0 bases from J, the junction kept 2 bases outside the gene matches. The CDR3 protein is CAIRGQGSNYGYTF. The DNA of the CDR3 is TGTGCCATCAGGGGACAGGGCTCTAACTATGGCTACACCTTC.

This clone was counted between two and nine times. Here the CDR3 DNA reads TGTGCCAGCAGCAGACTAGCGGGGGGCTACAATGAGCAGTTCTTC. Translated: CASSRLAGGYNEQFF. The chain has TRBV11-2 and TRBJ2-1; 13 bases are a match to TRBD2. Germline values: CDR1 SGHAT, CDR2 FQNNGV. This CDR3 contains 15 residues. The junction had 1 base not matched to a gene; V was cut back by 5 bases and J by 3 bases.

The rearrangement joins TRBV5-1 to TRBJ1-2, with 9 bases fitting TRBD1. The CDR3 has 17 amino acids. Germline CDR1 SGHRS, CDR2 YFSETQ. Trimming took 3 bases from V and 4 from J; bases not matched to a gene: 13. The CDR3 sequence: CASSSAGQGQGSYGYTF. CDR3 DNA sequence: TGCGCCAGCAGCTCCGCGGGCCAGGGACAGGGTTCCTATGGCTACACCTTC.

This chain links TRBV4-1 with TRBJ2-3, with TRBD2 matching 7 bases. J was trimmed by 2 bases and V by 5 bases; bases with no gene match: 13. CDR3 size: 17 residues. Germline-derived CDR1 and CDR2 are MGHRA and YSYEKL. The CDR3 protein is CASSETRGGGATDTQYF. As DNA, the CDR3 is TGCGCCAGCAGCGAAACTAGGGGCGGGGGAGCCACAGATACGCAGTATTTT.

The chain recombines TRBV7-2 with TRBJ1-5; D uncertain. The CDR3 covers 13 residues. From germline, CDR1 is SGHTA and CDR2 FQGNSA. Trimming shortened V by 7 bases and J by 5 bases, and 12 bases separated the two germline ends. CDR3 sequence: CASTAGGYQPQHF. The CDR3 DNA reads as TGTGCCAGCACCGCCGGAGGATATCAGCCCCAGCATTTT. Filled out from reference TRBV7-2 and TRBJ1-5, the complete variable domain reads GAGVSQSPSNKVTEKGKDVELRCDPISGHTALYWYRQSLGQGLEFLIYFQGNSAPDKSGLPSDRFSAERTGGSVSTLTIQRTQQEDSAVYLCASTAGGYQPQHFGDGTRLSIL.

The CDR3: CASSSRTGDGEKLFF. The CDR3 bases are TGCGCCAGCAGCTCGCGGACAGGGGATGGGGAAAAACTGTTTTTT. The genes are TRBV5-1 and TRBJ1-4, with 9 bases that match TRBD1. This CDR3 has 15 residues. The junction had 8 bases not matched to a gene; V was cut back by 3 bases and J by 8 bases. The germline gives CDR1 SGHRS, CDR2 YFSETQ.

The rearrangement links TRBV5-1 to TRBJ2-1; possible D gene TRBD2, 6 bases. V shed 4 bases and J shed 5 bases, with 22 bases lying between them. This CDR3 is 17 amino acids long. Germline V gene data show CDR1 as SGHRS and CDR2 as YFSETQ. The CDR3 region is CASSPRGGSGNNNEQFF. DNA for the CDR3: TGCGCCAGCAGCCCCCGTGGGGGTAGCGGTAACAACAATGAGCAGTTCTTC.

This clone was seen just once. The V call is TRBV11-2, the J call TRBJ2-7; 8 bases are a match to TRBD1. The CDR3 has 17 residues. Trimming removed 1 base from V and 3 bases from J; junction bases left unmatched: 11. CDR1 is SGHAT and CDR2 is FQNNGV in the germline V gene. CDR3 in DNA: TGTGCCAGCAGCTTAGGGGTGATAGGACAGGGCTTCTACGAGCAGTACGTC. Translated: CASSLGVIGQGFYEQYV.

This chain connects TRBV19 to TRBJ2-7; the match to TRBD1 covers 8 bases. Germline trimming cut 3 bases from V and 7 bases from J; bases unmatched to any gene: 11. Looked up from germline, CDR1 is LNHDA and CDR2 is SQIVND (reference sequence). This CDR3 contains 15 residues. The CDR3 DNA follows: TGTGCCAGTAGTATTGAAGGACAGGGTATTGGAGAGCAGTACTTC. The encoded protein is CASSIEGQGIGEQYF. Filled out from reference TRBV19 and TRBJ2-7, the complete variable domain reads DGGITQSPKYLFRKEGQNVTLSCEQNLNHDAMYWYRQDPGQGLRLIYYSQIVNDFQKGDIAEGYSVSREKKESFPLTVTSAQKNPTAFYLCASSIEGQGIGEQYFGPGTRLTVT.